These T cell receptor beta chains were read from a single sample in a study of T cell changes during pregnancy in multiple sclerosis. TCRdb's copy holds only in-frame clones and misses some; the assay was immunoSEQ multiplex PCR. Here the sample spans around 43,000 clones, 90% to 95% being singletons. This material consisted of CD8+ T cells from peripheral blood mononuclear cells, taken after pregnancy. These receptors were taken from a female donor with multiple sclerosis, enrolled in a pregnancy study. The conserved cysteine and the conserved F or W are not part of the CDR3 here. Clone size is not always given. Where it is, it says once, few, many or a class for expanded clones.

TRBV29-1,NA,SVVGQVSSYEQY
TRBV19,NA,ASSIFPGDPIQY
TRBV29-1,NA,SVEGPRGTGELF
TRBV11-3,NA,ASSLVDTDTQY
TRBV6-6,NA,ASTVSTTDTQY
TRBV10-3,once,AISEPGLAENTGELF
TRBV27,NA,ASSFQMRTGRYEQY
TRBV11-2,NA,ASSQWQETQY
TRBV4-1,NA,ASSQDRDYQETQY
TRBV9,once,ASSATSGGQETQY
TRBV27,once,ASSFGVGSPLH
TRBV4-1,once,ASHGTDMLNYGYT
TRBV28,NA,ASSLDFSGRYSYEQY
TRBV4-1,few,ASSQGQGGFGANVLT
TRBV6-5,NA,ASSPSGTSNQPQH
TRBV21-1,NA,ASSRKCGRSARIYGYT